This TCR beta chain originates from a study of blood T cell repertoires in COVID-19. For the study at large: The study drew acute and convalescent COVID-19 samples from the United States, Italy and Spain.

Per the original methods: By means of reference gene primer amplification, nucleated cell counts were estimated. Measured with immunoSEQ multiplex PCR; TCRdb has only the in-frame clones, and not every one. D and trimming were read from the DNA, whereas the V and J calls and clone size are those reported in that table. The table lists just under 350,000 clones, approximately 91% of them singletons, with about 6.7% in the top ten. The CDR3 is 14 amino acids. Germline V gives CDR1 SGHRS, CDR2 YFSETQ. Trimming took 4 bases from V and 2 from J; bases not matched to a gene: 4. Sample: peripheral blood. The source is an older woman with COVID-19, enrolled during active disease. The chain couples TRBV5-1 to TRBJ2-7; 9 bases are a match to TRBD1. As DNA, the CDR3 is TGCGCCAGCAGCCTGGGGACAGGGACCTACGAGCAGTACTTC. Its protein product is CASSLGTGTYEQYF.